The rows below give T cell receptor beta chains drawn from one sample of a study of human T cells and chemical hapten exposure. TCRdb passed the RACE reads through MiXCR, listing each CDR3 protein once. The repertoire has 85,000 or so distinct CDR3 sequences, roughly 12% of them found once; the top ten carry around 1.6%. Specimen: whole blood, collected in connection with sensitization to the hapten diphenylcyclopropenone (DPC). The source is a man aged 18-30 years with alopecia areata. Some clones in this sample may be carry-over from other donors' samples. Each CDR3 is given with its conserved first and last residue. D genes are given only for firm matches. The size field is filled for only some rows; it gives once, few, many or a size class.

D | size | J | V | CDR3 | DNA
- | - | TRBJ2-2 | TRBV24-1 | CATSGRTNTGELFF | TGTGCCACCAGTGGACGGACGAACACCGGGGAGCTGTTTTTT
TRBD1 | many | TRBJ1-6 | TRBV7-2 | CASSLTGQVDSPLHF | TGTGCCAGCAGCTTAACGGGACAGGTGGATTCACCCCTCCACTTT
TRBD2 | - | TRBJ2-2 | TRBV29-1 | CSVEGGVNTGELFF | TGCAGCGTTGAGGGAGGGGTGAACACCGGGGAGCTGTTTTTT
TRBD1 | many | TRBJ2-3 | TRBV5-1 | CASSLTWTGGNTDTQYF | TGCGCCAGCAGCCTAACTTGGACAGGGGGGAACACAGATACGCAGTATTTT
TRBD1 | - | TRBJ2-7 | TRBV7-9 | CASSARTGADEQYF | TGTGCCAGCAGCGCCCGGACAGGAGCTGACGAGCAGTACTTC
- | - | TRBJ2-1 | TRBV3-1 | CASSQAWNNEQFF | TGTGCCAGCAGCCAAGCTTGGAACAATGAGCAGTTCTTC
- | few | TRBJ2-7 | TRBV9 | CASSPEGTARGPYEQYF | TGTGCCAGCAGCCCGGAAGGAACAGCTCGCGGGCCCTACGAGCAGTACTTC
TRBD2 | few | TRBJ2-3 | TRBV6-5 | CASSYGRGADTDTQYF | TGTGCCAGCAGTTACGGGCGGGGGGCCGACACAGATACGCAGTATTTT
TRBD1 | - | TRBJ2-5 | TRBV29-1 | CSVQSGGETQYF | TGCAGCGTCCAGTCAGGGGGCGAGACCCAGTACTTC
TRBD1 | few | TRBJ1-1 | TRBV4-3 | CASSQDFSPGGITEAFF | TGCGCCAGCAGCCAAGATTTCAGTCCAGGGGGGATCACTGAAGCTTTCTTT
- | - | TRBJ1-1 | TRBV6-1 | CASSEALQFEAFF | TGTGCCAGCAGTGAAGCGCTTCAGTTTGAAGCTTTCTTT
TRBD1 | - | TRBJ1-1 | TRBV4-1 | CASSQPRDRISGAFF | TGCGCCAGCAGCCAGCCTAGGGACAGAATATCGGGAGCTTTCTTT
TRBD1 | many | TRBJ1-5 | TRBV5-4 | CASSLVGQGHQPQHF | TGTGCCAGCAGCTTGGTGGGACAGGGCCATCAGCCCCAGCATTTT
- | - | TRBJ2-3 | TRBV20-1 | CSARGGSKSTDTQYF | TGCAGTGCTAGAGGGGGGAGTAAGAGCACAGATACGCAGTATTTT
- | - | TRBJ2-7 | TRBV7-8 | CASSLGPVYEQYF | TGTGCCAGCAGCTTAGGGCCAGTCTACGAGCAGTACTTC
TRBD1 | many | TRBJ2-3 | TRBV11-2 | CASRHHRGPLKVWTQYF | TGTGCCAGCAGACATCACAGGGGGCCCCTAAAGGTGTGGACGCAGTATTTT
TRBD1 | few | TRBJ1-1 | TRBV29-1 | CSAGTGERNTEAFF | TGCAGCGCTGGGACAGGGGAAAGGAACACTGAAGCTTTCTTT
TRBD1 | few | TRBJ2-1 | TRBV11-2 | CASSKGQNNEQFF | TGTGCCAGCAGCAAGGGACAGAACAATGAGCAGTTCTTC
- | many | TRBJ1-5 | TRBV27 | CASSRYSNQPQHF | TGTGCCAGCAGTAGGTATAGCAATCAGCCCCAGCATTTT
- | many | TRBJ2-5 | TRBV29-1 | CSVGAYTRTQYF | TGCAGCGTTGGGGCTTACACCAGGACCCAGTACTTC
TRBD1 | few | TRBJ2-3 | TRBV2 | CASRPGQRYTDTQYF | TGTGCCAGCAGGCCGGGACAGAGATACACAGATACGCAGTATTTT
- | few | TRBJ2-7 | TRBV3-1 | CASSQEAPRDYEQYF | TGTGCCAGCAGCCAAGAAGCCCCCCGGGACTACGAGCAGTACTTC
- | - | TRBJ2-3 | TRBV4-3 | CASSQDSARRTDTQYF | TGCGCCAGCAGCCAAGATAGTGCGCGCCGCACAGATACGCAGTATTTT
- | few | TRBJ2-4 | TRBV11-2 | CASSPGLAKNIQYF | TGTGCCAGCAGCCCGGGACTAGCCAAAAACATTCAGTACTTC
- | many | TRBJ2-5 | TRBV24-1 | CATSDGRVCLETQYF | TGTGCCACCAGTGACGGCAGGGTATGTCTAGAGACCCAGTACTTC
- | - | TRBJ2-7 | TRBV6-5 | CASSMGQGPWEQYF | TGTGCCAGCAGTATGGGGCAGGGACCCTGGGAGCAGTACTTC
- | many | TRBJ2-7 | TRBV4-1 | CASSHPGQSYEQYF | TGCGCCAGCAGCCATCCCGGACAGTCCTACGAGCAGTACTTC
- | - | TRBJ2-2 | TRBV19 | CASSPSGWAGELFF | TGTGCCAGTAGTCCTTCAGGGTGGGCCGGGGAGCTGTTTTTT
TRBD1 | many | TRBJ2-3 | TRBV7-3 | CASSWGQTDTQYF | TGTGCCAGCAGCTGGGGACAGACAGATACGCAGTATTTT
TRBD1 | - | TRBJ2-5 | TRBV19 | CASSMRTGAETQYF | TGTGCCAGTAGTATGAGGACAGGGGCCGAGACCCAGTACTTC
- | many | TRBJ1-2 | TRBV11-2 | CASSLGGNGYTF | TGTGCCAGCAGCTTAGGAGGAAATGGCTACACCTTC
TRBD1 | - | TRBJ1-2 | TRBV25-1 | CASSSSQGGYGYTF | TGTGCCAGCAGCTCCTCGCAGGGGGGCTATGGCTACACCTTC
- | few | TRBJ2-2 | TRBV6-6 | CASTNSRGGELFF | TGTGCCAGCACCAACTCTAGGGGCGGGGAGCTGTTTTTT
TRBD1 | - | TRBJ2-6 | TRBV5-4 | CASSKGQGAVSGANVLTF | TGTGCCAGCAGCAAGGGACAGGGGGCCGTCTCTGGGGCCAACGTCCTGACTTTC
- | many | TRBJ1-2 | TRBV3-1 | CASSRKGSYGYTF | TGTGCCAGCTCCCGGAAAGGTTCCTATGGCTACACCTTC
- | many | TRBJ2-7 | TRBV29-1 | CSVELGAQYF | TGCAGCGTTGAATTGGGGGCGCAGTACTTC
TRBD1 | many | TRBJ1-1 | TRBV2 | CASNYRGAGTEAFF | TGTGCCAGCAACTACAGGGGGGCGGGCACTGAAGCTTTCTTT